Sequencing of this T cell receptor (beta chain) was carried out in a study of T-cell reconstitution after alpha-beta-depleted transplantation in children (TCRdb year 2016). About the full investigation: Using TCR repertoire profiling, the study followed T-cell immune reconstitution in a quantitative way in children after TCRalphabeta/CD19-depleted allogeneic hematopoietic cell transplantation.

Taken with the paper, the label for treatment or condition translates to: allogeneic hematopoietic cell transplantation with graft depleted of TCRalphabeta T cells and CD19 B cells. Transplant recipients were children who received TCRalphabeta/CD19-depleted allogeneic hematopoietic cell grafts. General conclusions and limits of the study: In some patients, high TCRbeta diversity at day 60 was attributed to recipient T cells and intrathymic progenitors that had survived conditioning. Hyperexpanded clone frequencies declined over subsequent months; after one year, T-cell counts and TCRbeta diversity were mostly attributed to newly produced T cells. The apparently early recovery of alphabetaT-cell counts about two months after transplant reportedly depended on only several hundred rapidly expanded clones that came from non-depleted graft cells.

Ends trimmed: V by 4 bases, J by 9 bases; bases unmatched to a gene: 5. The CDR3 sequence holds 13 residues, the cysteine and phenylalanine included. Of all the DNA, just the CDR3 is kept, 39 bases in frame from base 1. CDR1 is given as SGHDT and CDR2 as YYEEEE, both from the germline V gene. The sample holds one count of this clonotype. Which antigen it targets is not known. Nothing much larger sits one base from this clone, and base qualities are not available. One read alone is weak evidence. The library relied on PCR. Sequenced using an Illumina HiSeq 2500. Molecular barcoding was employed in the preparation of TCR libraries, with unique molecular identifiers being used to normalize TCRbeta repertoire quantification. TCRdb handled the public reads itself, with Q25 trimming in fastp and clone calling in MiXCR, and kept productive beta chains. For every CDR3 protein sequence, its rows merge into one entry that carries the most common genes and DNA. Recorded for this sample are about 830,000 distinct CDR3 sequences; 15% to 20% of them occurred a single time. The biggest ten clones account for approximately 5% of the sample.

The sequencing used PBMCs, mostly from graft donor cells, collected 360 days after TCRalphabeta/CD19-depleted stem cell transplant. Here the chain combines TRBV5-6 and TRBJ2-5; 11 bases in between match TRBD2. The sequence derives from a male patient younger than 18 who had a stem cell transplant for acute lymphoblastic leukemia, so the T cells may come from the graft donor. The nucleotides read TGTGCCAGCAGCAAAGGGACTAGCGGTTCCCAGTACTTC. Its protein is CASSKGTSGSQYF.